This T cell receptor (beta chain) was found in a study of identical twins. This CDR3 is 14 amino acids long. Per germline, CDR1 SGHRS and CDR2 YFSETQ. Trimming removed 0 bases at V and 4 bases at J, with 11 bases between. Study outcomes and limitations: Those out-of-frame alpha sequences shared by twins showed an excess of low generation probability. Insertions were reduced in abundant cord blood beta clonotypes but not in memory repertoires. Zero-insertion analyses were open to partial confounding by invariant MAIT and iNKT cells.

TCRdb redid the calling of the 5' RACE reads with MiXCR, one entry per CDR3 protein. The sample shows 200,000 to 300,000 distinct CDR3 sequences, more than 9% of them seen only once. This clonotype turned up a few times. Its antigen is still unknown. All donors were healthy Caucasians. The source is a man over 45 in good health. Sequencing used memory T cells sorted from blood. V usage is TRBV5-1 and J usage is TRBJ2-7, with D maybe TRBD2 (6 bases). In nucleotides, the CDR3 is TGCGCCAGCAGCTTGGACGGGAGCCAATACGAGCAGTACTTC. Residues: CASSLDGSQYEQYF.